Following are 5 T cell receptor beta chains from one sample sequenced in a study of cytomegalovirus exposure and HLA in healthy donors. PCR employed 60 Vbeta and 13 Jbeta primers. Sequencing was performed with immunoSEQ multiplex PCR; in TCRdb, only in-frame clones are kept and a portion is missing. Altogether around 65,000 clones are present, 65% to 80% being singletons, with the ten largest covering 15% to 20%. Sample: PBMCs. The receptors derive from a man aged 40-50 years in good health and CMV-seropositive.

V is TRBV5-4 and J is TRBJ2-2; TRBD2 agrees at 15 bases. This CDR3 is built from 17 residues. V gave up 4 bases and J gave up 7 bases; unmatched junction bases: 8. The germline V gene encodes CDR1 SGHNT and CDR2 YYREEE (reference sequence). The CDR3 region is CASSTGLAGGVGGELFF. The CDR3 DNA sequence: TGTGCCAGCAGCACGGGACTAGCGGGGGGCGTGGGCGGGGAGCTGTTTTTT. The full variable domain, rest sourced from reference TRBV5-4 and TRBJ2-2, is ETGVTQSPTHLIKTRGQQVTLRCSSQSGHNTVSWYQQALGQGPQFIFQYYREEENGRGNFPPRFSGLQFPNYSSELNVNALELDDSALYLCASSTGLAGGVGGELFFGEGSRLTVL.

The rearrangement joins TRBV2 to TRBJ1-2; D might be TRBD1 (5 bases). This CDR3 comprises 14 residues. Looked up from germline, CDR1 is SNHLY and CDR2 is FYNNEI. The V gene lost 3 bases and the J gene lost 3 bases, with 11 bases spanning the gap. The CDR3 nucleotides are TGTGCCAGCAGTGAGGGCAGGGCATACTATGGCTACACCTTC. It encodes CASSEGRAYYGYTF. Together with reference TRBV2 and TRBJ1-2, the CDR3 gives the full variable domain: EPEVTQTPSHQVTQMGQEVILRCVPISNHLYFYWYRQILGQKVEFLVSFYNNEISEKSEIFDDQFSVERPDGSNFTLKIRSTKLEDSAMYFCASSEGRAYYGYTFGSGTRLTVV.

The rearrangement joins TRBV2 to TRBJ1-2; tentative D call: TRBD1 (5 bases). There are 18 residues in the CDR3. Germline loops: CDR1 SNHLY, CDR2 FYNNEI. V lost 1 base and J 1 base, leaving 19 bases between the germline ends. The CDR3 region is CASSEEEGQAAGNYGYTF. CDR3 DNA sequence: TGTGCCAGCAGTGAAGAGGAGGGGCAGGCGGCGGGTAACTATGGCTACACCTTC.

The chain combines TRBV7-2 with TRBJ1-4; 7 nucleotides align to TRBD1. Germline CDR1 is SGHTA and CDR2 is FQGNSA. The CDR3 extends over 15 amino acids. V dropped 3 bases and J dropped 0; count of bases not matched to a gene: 1. CDR3 residues: CASSFQGATNEKLFF. In nucleotides, the CDR3 is TGTGCCAGCAGCTTCCAGGGGGCAACTAATGAAAAACTGTTTTTT.

This clone was seen a handful of times. This chain joins TRBV4-1 and TRBJ2-1, with 7 positions matching TRBD2. Looked up from germline, CDR1 is MGHRA and CDR2 is YSYEKL. The CDR3 consists of 18 residues. V trimming: 0 bases; J trimming: 0 bases; junction bases outside the gene matches: 8. The CDR3 spells CASSQEGWGGSSYNEQFF. CDR3 nucleotides: TGCGCCAGCAGCCAAGAAGGGTGGGGCGGGAGCTCCTACAATGAGCAGTTCTTC.